The T cell receptor (beta chain) described here comes from a study of regulatory T cells in long-lasting Graves disease. The CDR3 sequence is 16 residues long. Germline loops: CDR1 SGHRS, CDR2 YFSETQ. J was trimmed by 8 bases and V by 6 bases; bases with no gene match: 17. In this sample, this clonotype turned up many times. Specified time point: newly diagnosed GD, antithyroid drugs for less than 3 months. PBMC-derived RNA was used for the TCR library. Arm-PCR with iRepertoire HTBI primers amplified the CDR3 regions for these TCR beta libraries. TCRdb passed the multiplex PCR reads through MiXCR, listing each CDR3 protein once. The table shows about 330,000 distinct CDR3 sequences, with about a sixth occurring only once. The data also belong to a second study, concerning T cells in Graves' hyperthyroidism and ophthalmopathy.

The starting material was peripheral blood mononuclear cells (PBMCs), obtained at new diagnosis, from a patient treated with antithyroid drugs. The clonotype originates from a woman aged 18 to 35 with Graves disease. The chain recombines TRBV5-1 with TRBJ2-3, with 8 nucleotides matching TRBD2. The DNA for the CDR3 is TGCGCCAGCACCGGGATAGCGGGGTCAGGCATGGCTACGCAGTATTTT. Protein: CASTGIAGSGMATQYF. Supplemented by reference TRBV5-1 and TRBJ2-3, the full variable domain reads KAGVTQTPRYLIKTRGQQVTLSCSPISGHRSVSWYQQTPGQGLQFLFEYFSETQRNKGNFPGRFSGRQFSNSRSEMNVSTLELGDSALYLCASTGIAGSGMATQYFGPGTRLTVL.